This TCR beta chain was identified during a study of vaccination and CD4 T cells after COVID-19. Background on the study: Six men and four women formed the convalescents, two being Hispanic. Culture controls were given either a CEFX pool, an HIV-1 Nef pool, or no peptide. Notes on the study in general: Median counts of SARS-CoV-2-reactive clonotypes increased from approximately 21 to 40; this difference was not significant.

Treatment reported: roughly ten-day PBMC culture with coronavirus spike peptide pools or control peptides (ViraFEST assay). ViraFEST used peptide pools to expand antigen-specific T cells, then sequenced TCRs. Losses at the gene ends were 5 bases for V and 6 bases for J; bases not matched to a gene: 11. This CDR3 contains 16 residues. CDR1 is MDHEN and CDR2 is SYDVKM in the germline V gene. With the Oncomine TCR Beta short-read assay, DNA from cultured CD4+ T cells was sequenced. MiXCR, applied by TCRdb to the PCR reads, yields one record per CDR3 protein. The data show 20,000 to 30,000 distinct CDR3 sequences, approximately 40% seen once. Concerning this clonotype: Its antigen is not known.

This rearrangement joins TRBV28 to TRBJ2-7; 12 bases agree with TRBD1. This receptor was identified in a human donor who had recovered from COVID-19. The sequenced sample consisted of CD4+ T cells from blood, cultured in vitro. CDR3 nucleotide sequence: TGTGCCAGCAGTCTCACGCCGGGACAGGGGGCAAGCGAGCAGTACTTC. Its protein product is CASSLTPGQGASEQYF.